This T cell receptor (beta chain) was identified in a study of blood T cell repertoires in COVID-19. Overall study context: Samples taken during acute and convalescent COVID-19 were collected in the United States, Italy and Spain. Nucleic acid was either cDNA or gDNA, and it came from T cells, B-cell-depleted T cells, or PBMCs.

TCRdb keeps only in-frame clones here, not all; method: immunoSEQ multiplex PCR. The sample contains about 150,000 clones, around four fifths of which appear only once. Cohort placement rested on clinical history that participants reported themselves. What the recovered Cohort 3 donors had was two negative PCRs, clearance, or symptom resolution. The receptor was isolated from a woman aged 40 to 50 who had recovered from COVID-19. The sequenced material came from PBMCs or T cells enriched from blood (not recorded which).

The CDR3 bases are TGTGCCAGCTCACCGGGACTAGGAAGTTCCGAGCAGTACTTC. Protein product: CASSPGLGSSEQYF. V and J are TRBV18 and TRBJ2-7; 8 nucleotides agree with TRBD2. This CDR3 spans 14 amino acids. Germline CDR1 and CDR2: KGHSH and LQKENI. V was clipped by 3 bases and J by 6 bases; unmatched bases: 7.